This TCR beta chain originates from a study of PD-1 blockade in mismatch repair-deficient tumors. Germline CDR1 reads SGHTA; CDR2 reads FQGNSA. Germline trimming cut 5 bases from V and 2 bases from J; bases unmatched to any gene: 9. This CDR3 contains 15 residues. Whole-study findings and limits: After pembrolizumab, tumor-resident clones rose rapidly, then generally contracted before radiologic responses.

Every patient had mismatch repair deficiency by PCR or immunohistochemistry. Three pembrolizumab responders had their TCRs sequenced. Profiled with immunoSEQ multiplex PCR; TCRdb holds only in-frame clones, not every one. Of about 68,000 clones in the sample, around 80% were seen once. About this clone: The target antigen is unknown.

The sequence came from an adult with mismatch repair-deficient cancer. The chain carries TRBV7-2 and TRBJ2-7, with 7 bases aligning to TRBD1. Sequenced material: peripheral blood, taken 2 weeks after starting pembrolizumab. The DNA for the CDR3 is TGTGCCAGCAGCCCCATCGGGACAGCCGCCTACGAGCAGTACTTC. It translates to CASSPIGTAAYEQYF.